This T cell receptor beta chain was recorded in a study of blood T cell repertoires in COVID-19. About the research overall: The study drew acute and convalescent COVID-19 samples from the United States, Italy and Spain. Nucleic acid was either cDNA or gDNA, and it came from T cells, B-cell-depleted T cells, or PBMCs.

This clone is a singleton in its sample. The authors' processing: From reference gene primer amplification, estimates of nucleated cell counts were derived. Generated by immunoSEQ multiplex PCR, the TCRdb table keeps only in-frame clones and is missing some. The DNA gave D and trimming, while V, J and clone size come from that table. The table has more than 75,000 clones, around 88% seen once; the top ten hold 6.5% to 9.5%. There are 14 residues in the CDR3. In germline, CDR1 is SGHRS, CDR2 YFSETQ. The germline V and J ends were trimmed by 0 bases and 5 bases, with 9 bases remaining between them. The V and J genes are TRBV5-1 and TRBJ1-5; possible D gene TRBD1, 6 bases. Sequenced material: peripheral blood. The receptor's source is a young man with acute or convalescent COVID-19. CDR3: CASSLEGGDQPQHF. The CDR3 DNA reads TGCGCCAGCAGCTTGGAGGGGGGGGATCAGCCCCAGCATTTT.